The clone carrying this T cell receptor (beta chain) was recorded many times. Its antigen is not known. V was cut by 6 bases and J by 2 bases, with 16 bases left in between. Germline CDR1 and CDR2: SGHRS and YFSETQ. This CDR3 comprises 15 residues. The TCRbeta library was prepared with unique molecular identifiers. Each CDR3 protein gets one entry after TCRdb re-called the PCR reads with MiXCR. The sample lists a few hundred thousand distinct CDR3 sequences, approximately 20% occurring once. This entry belongs to a study of T-cell reconstitution after alpha-beta-depleted transplantation in children. Study observations and caveats: Elevated TCRbeta diversity at day 60 was traced, in some patients, to surviving recipient T cells and thymic progenitors. About two months after transplant, alpha-beta T cells reportedly came from several hundred expanded graft clones.

This sample comprised PBMCs, mostly from graft donor cells, obtained 180 days after TCRalphabeta/CD19-depleted stem cell transplant. This clonotype was sampled from a male patient under 18 who had a stem cell transplant for acute lymphoblastic leukemia, so the T cells may come from the graft donor. This sequence joins TRBV5-1 and TRBJ2-3; TRBD1 or TRBD2 may be the D gene (6 bases each). Written as DNA, the CDR3 is TGCGCCAGCACTGTGGGGGGCCTCCACACAGATACGCAGTATTTT. This sequence encodes CASTVGGLHTDTQYF.